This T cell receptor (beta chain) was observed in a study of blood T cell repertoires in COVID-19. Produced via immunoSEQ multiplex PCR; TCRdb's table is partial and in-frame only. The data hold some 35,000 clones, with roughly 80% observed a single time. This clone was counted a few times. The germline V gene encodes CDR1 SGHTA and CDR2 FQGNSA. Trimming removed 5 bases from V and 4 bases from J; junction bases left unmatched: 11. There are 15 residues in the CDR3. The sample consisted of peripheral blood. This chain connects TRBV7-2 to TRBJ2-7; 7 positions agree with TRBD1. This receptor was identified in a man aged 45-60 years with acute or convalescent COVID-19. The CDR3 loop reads CASSLGGDSFYEQYF. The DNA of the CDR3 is TGTGCCAGCAGCCTCGGTGGGGACAGTTTTTACGAGCAGTACTTC.